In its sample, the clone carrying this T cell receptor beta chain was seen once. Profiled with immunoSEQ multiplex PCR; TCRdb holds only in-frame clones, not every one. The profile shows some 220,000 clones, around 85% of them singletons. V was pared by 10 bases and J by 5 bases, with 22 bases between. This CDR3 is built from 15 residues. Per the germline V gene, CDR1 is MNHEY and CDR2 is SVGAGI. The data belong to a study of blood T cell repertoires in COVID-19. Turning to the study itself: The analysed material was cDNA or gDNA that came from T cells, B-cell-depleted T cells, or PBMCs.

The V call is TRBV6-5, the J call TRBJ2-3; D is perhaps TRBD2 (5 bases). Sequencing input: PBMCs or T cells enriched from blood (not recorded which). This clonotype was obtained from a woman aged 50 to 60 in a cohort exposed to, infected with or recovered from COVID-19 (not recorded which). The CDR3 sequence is CATRTNLFSVDTQYF. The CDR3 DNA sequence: TGTGCCACCCGAACGAATCTATTTAGCGTAGATACGCAGTATTTT.